One sample yielded the 17 T cell receptor beta chains listed below, sequenced in a study of shared clonotypes between healthy human individuals. Data came from immunoSEQ multiplex PCR; TCRdb stores just in-frame clones and leaves some out. The sample has 600,000 to 750,000 clones, about 90% seen once; the top ten hold roughly 36%. The sequenced material came from memory CD8+ T cells from PBMCs. Subset here: CD45RO+ cells pooled with CCR7-negative TemRA cells. The receptors were gathered from a man aged 18 to 30 in good health. Some clones in this sample may be carry-over from other donors' samples.

The rearrangement uses TRBV14 and TRBJ1-1; no reliable D call. Trimming removed 4 bases at V and 5 bases at J, with 8 bases between. Germline CDR1 is SGHDN and CDR2 is FVKESK. This CDR3 contains 12 residues. The CDR3 spells CASSRHGTEAFF. The CDR3 region has the DNA TGTGCCAGCAGCCGCCACGGAACTGAAGCTTTCTTT.

V usage is TRBV29-1 and J usage is TRBJ1-2; D is possibly TRBD1 (5 bases). The CDR3 is made up of 12 amino acids. Per germline, CDR1 SQVTM and CDR2 ANQGSEA. The ends were cut back, 3 bases at V and 4 bases at J, with 9 bases in the middle. DNA of the CDR3: TGCAGCGTTGAGGGGGGAGGCTATGGCTACACCTTC. Its translation: CSVEGGGYGYTF.

This sequence joins TRBV7-9 and TRBJ1-1; possibly TRBD1 for D (5 bases). This CDR3 comprises 12 residues. Germline CDR1 is SEHNR and CDR2 is FQNEAQ (reference sequence). The ends were cut back, 5 bases at V and 9 bases at J, with 13 bases in the middle. The CDR3 region is CASSPSAGKAFF. The CDR3 DNA reads TGTGCCAGCAGCCCCTCGGCAGGGAAAGCTTTCTTT.

The J gene is TRBJ2-7, the V gene TRBV13; D perhaps matches TRBD1 (6 bases). V lost 2 bases, J lost 6 bases, and 11 bases lay in between. The CDR3 consists of 13 residues. The V gene's germline CDR1 is PRHDT and CDR2 FYEKMQ (reference sequence). CDR3 amino acids: CASSLSGAAEQYF. For the CDR3, the DNA is TGTGCCAGCAGCTTATCAGGGGCGGCCGAGCAGTACTTC.

The chain has TRBV5-1 and TRBJ2-7, with TRBD1 as a possible D gene (6 bases). Germline assignment: CDR1 SGHRS and CDR2 YFSETQ. Trimming took off 0 bases at V and 3 bases at J, with 16 bases between the two ends. This CDR3 contains 16 residues. As DNA, the CDR3 is TGCGCCAGCAGCTTGGCCCTTACAGGGATTGTCTACGAGCAGTACTTC. It codes for CASSLALTGIVYEQYF.

The J gene is TRBJ2-7, the V gene TRBV29-1; 7 nucleotides match TRBD2. The CDR3 runs 14 residues. CDR1 and CDR2 from the germline V gene are SQVTM and ANQGSEA. V lost 6 bases to trimming and J lost 2 bases; unmatched junction nucleotides: 10. Here the CDR3 reads CSVQRSSGPYEQYF. DNA for the CDR3: TGCAGCGTCCAAAGGTCTAGCGGACCCTACGAGCAGTACTTC.

The CDR3 loop reads CASSFGPINEQFF. CDR3 DNA sequence: TGTGCCAGCAGTTTCGGCCCCATCAATGAGCAGTTCTTC. This sequence joins TRBV27 and TRBJ2-1, with no clear D. This CDR3 is 13 amino acids long. The germline V and J ends were trimmed by 3 bases and 6 bases, with 9 bases remaining between them. Germline V gives CDR1 MNHEY, CDR2 SMNVEV (reference sequence).

The chain couples TRBV27 to TRBJ1-1; D is ambiguous. Germline CDR1 and CDR2: MNHEY and SMNVEV (reference sequence). The CDR3 is 15 amino acids. The V and J ends lost 3 bases and 1 base respectively, with 12 bases between them. This chain's CDR3 is CASSLVGVRNTEAFF. DNA of the CDR3: TGTGCCAGCAGTTTGGTTGGGGTCAGGAACACTGAAGCTTTCTTT.

DNA for the CDR3: TGTGCCAGCACCCGGACAGGAGCCAACACCGGGGAGCTGTTTTTT. It encodes CASTRTGANTGELFF. The V and J genes are TRBV25-1 and TRBJ2-2, with 7 bases aligning to TRBD1. The CDR3 is made up of 15 amino acids. Trimming cost V 7 bases and J 2 bases; bases outside gene matches: 7. Germline V gives CDR1 MGHDK, CDR2 SYGVNS.

V and J are TRBV27 and TRBJ2-1; TRBD2 matches 10 bases. The CDR3 spans 15 residues. Trimming took 5 bases from V and 5 from J; bases not matched to a gene: 6. CDR1 and CDR2 from the germline V gene are MNHEY and SMNVEV (reference sequence). Here the CDR3 reads CASSDSSGSDNEQFF. CDR3 DNA: TGTGCCAGCAGTGATTCTAGCGGGAGTGACAATGAGCAGTTCTTC.

The J gene is TRBJ1-1, the V gene TRBV11-2; maybe TRBD1 (5 bases). There are 15 residues in the CDR3. Germline V gene data show CDR1 as SGHAT and CDR2 as FQNNGV. Trimming stripped 4 bases from V and 5 bases from J, with 17 bases between. CDR3 in amino acids: CASSSLPGGWTEAFF. DNA of the CDR3: TGTGCCAGCAGCTCCCTTCCGGGGGGGTGGACTGAAGCTTTCTTT.

This chain connects TRBV29-1 to TRBJ2-3, with 13 positions matching TRBD2. The germline gives CDR1 SQVTM, CDR2 ANQGSEA. V gave up 3 bases and J gave up 7 bases; unmatched junction bases: 10. The CDR3 consists of 16 residues. The CDR3 bases are TGCAGCGTTGACCCCGGACTAGCGGGAGCTTCGAATACGCAGTATTTT. This codes for CSVDPGLAGASNTQYF.

The V and J genes are TRBV4-1 and TRBJ1-4; weak D call: TRBD1 (5 bases). The V gene's germline CDR1 is MGHRA and CDR2 YSYEKL. The CDR3 has 17 residues. V was trimmed by 3 bases and J by 2 bases, leaving 16 bases between them. CDR3 amino acids: CASSQASGGSTNEKLFF. DNA of the CDR3: TGCGCCAGCAGCCAGGCGTCGGGGGGGTCTACTAATGAAAAACTGTTTTTT.

V gene TRBV29-1 combines with J gene TRBJ2-7; the D gene is possibly TRBD1 (6 bases). V was pared by 6 bases and J by 4 bases, with 16 bases between. The CDR3 has 13 amino acids. Germline CDR1 and CDR2: SQVTM and ANQGSEA. For the CDR3, the DNA is TGCAGCGTGGAGACAGGAGATAATTACGAGCAGTACTTC. Amino acid sequence: CSVETGDNYEQYF.

V gene TRBV4-1 combines with J gene TRBJ1-4; D call uncertain. This CDR3 region has 16 residues. The germline V gene has CDR1 MGHRA and CDR2 YSYEKL. Trimming removed 1 base at V and 4 bases at J, with 13 bases between. CDR3 region: CASSQVLGSYNEKLFF. In DNA form, the CDR3 reads TGCGCCAGCAGCCAAGTTCTCGGCAGCTATAATGAAAAACTGTTTTTT.

This clone has only a few counts. The J gene is TRBJ1-1, the V gene TRBV28; 9 bases are a match to TRBD1. The germline V gene has CDR1 MDHEN and CDR2 SYDVKM. The V segment lost 0 bases and the J segment 2 bases; nucleotides outside the gene matches: 4. This CDR3 is 16 amino acids long. CDR3 loop: CASSLWAGQGNTEAFF. CDR3 sequence (DNA): TGTGCCAGCAGTTTATGGGCGGGACAGGGCAACACTGAAGCTTTCTTT.

This chain joins TRBV7-8 and TRBJ1-1; D is undetermined. Trimming stripped 5 bases from V and 3 bases from J, with 19 bases between. The CDR3 runs 16 residues. Germline values: CDR1 SGHVS, CDR2 FQNEAQ. Here the CDR3 reads CASSGNRGQPDTEAFF. DNA of the CDR3: TGTGCCAGCAGCGGAAACCGTGGCCAGCCCGACACTGAAGCTTTCTTT.